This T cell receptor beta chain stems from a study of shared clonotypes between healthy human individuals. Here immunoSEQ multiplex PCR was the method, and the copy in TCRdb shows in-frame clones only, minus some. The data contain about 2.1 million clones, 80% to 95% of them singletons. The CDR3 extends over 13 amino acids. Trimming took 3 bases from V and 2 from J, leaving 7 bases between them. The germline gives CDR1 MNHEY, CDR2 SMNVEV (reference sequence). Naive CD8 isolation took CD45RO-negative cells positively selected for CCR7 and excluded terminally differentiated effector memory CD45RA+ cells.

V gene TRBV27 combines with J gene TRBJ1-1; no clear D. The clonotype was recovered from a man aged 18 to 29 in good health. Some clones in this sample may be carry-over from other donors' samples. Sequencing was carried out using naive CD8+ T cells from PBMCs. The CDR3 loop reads CASSFQYNTEAFF. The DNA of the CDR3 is TGTGCCAGCAGTTTCCAATATAACACTGAAGCTTTCTTT.